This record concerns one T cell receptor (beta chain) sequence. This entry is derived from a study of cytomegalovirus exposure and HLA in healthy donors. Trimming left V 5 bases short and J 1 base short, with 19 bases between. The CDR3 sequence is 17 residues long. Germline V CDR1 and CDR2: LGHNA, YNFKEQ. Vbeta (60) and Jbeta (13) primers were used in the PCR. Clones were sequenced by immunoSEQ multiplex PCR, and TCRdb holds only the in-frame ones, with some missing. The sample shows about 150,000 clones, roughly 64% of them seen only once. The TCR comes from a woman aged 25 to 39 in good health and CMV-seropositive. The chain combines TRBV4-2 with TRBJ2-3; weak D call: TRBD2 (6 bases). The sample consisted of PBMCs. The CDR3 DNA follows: TGTGCCAGCAGCTTTTCGGCTGCGGCTAGCGGCACAGATACGCAGTATTTT. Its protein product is CASSFSAAASGTDTQYF.